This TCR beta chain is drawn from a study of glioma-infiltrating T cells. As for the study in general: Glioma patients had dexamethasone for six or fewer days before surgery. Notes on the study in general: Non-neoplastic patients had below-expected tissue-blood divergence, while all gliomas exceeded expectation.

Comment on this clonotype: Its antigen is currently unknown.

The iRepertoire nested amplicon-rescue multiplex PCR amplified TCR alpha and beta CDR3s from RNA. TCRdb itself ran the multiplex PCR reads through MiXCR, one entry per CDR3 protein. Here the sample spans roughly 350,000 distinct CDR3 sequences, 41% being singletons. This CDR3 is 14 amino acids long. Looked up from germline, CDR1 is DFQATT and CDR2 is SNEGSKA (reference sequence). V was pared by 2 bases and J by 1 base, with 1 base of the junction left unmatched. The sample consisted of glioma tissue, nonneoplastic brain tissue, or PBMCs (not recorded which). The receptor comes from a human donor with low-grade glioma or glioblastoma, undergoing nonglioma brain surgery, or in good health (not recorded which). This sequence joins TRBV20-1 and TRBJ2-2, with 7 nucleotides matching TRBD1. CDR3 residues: CSARRQGNTGELFF. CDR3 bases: TGCAGTGCTAGAAGACAGGGGAACACCGGGGAGCTGTTTTTT.